A selection of T cell receptor beta chains follows, all from one sample in a study of shared clonotypes between healthy human individuals. The table came from immunoSEQ multiplex PCR; TCRdb's copy has only in-frame clones and leaves some out. In the table there are roughly 510,000 clones, about 79% of which are singletons. Sequences were obtained from PBMCs. The origin of the receptors is a woman aged 35 to 49 in good health. Some clones in this sample may be carry-over from other donors' samples. The CDR3 runs from the conserved cysteine through the conserved F or W. The D gene is left open where the match is weak. Some rows mark clone size as missing; the rest say once, few, many or name a class of expanded clone.

size | J | D | V | DNA | CDR3
NA | TRBJ2-7 | NA | TRBV28 | TGTGCCAGCAGACCCGGGACACTTTACGAGCAGTACTTC | CASRPGTLYEQYF
once | TRBJ1-4 | NA | TRBV28 | TGTGCCAGCAGTTTATCGGGGGGACTGGGTGAAAAACTGTTTTTT | CASSLSGGLGEKLFF
NA | TRBJ2-7 | TRBD2 | TRBV19 | TGTGCCAGTAGTCGGGCCGGGGGGTCCTACGAGCAGTACTTC | CASSRAGGSYEQYF
few | TRBJ2-3 | TRBD2 | TRBV4-2 | TGTGCCAGCAGCCAAGCCAAGGGGTTCTCGGGAGGATCCACAGATACGCAGTATTTT | CASSQAKGFSGGSTDTQYF
NA | TRBJ1-3 | NA | TRBV7-3 | TGTGCCAGTCCTGGGTCCGGGACGATGACTGGAAACACCATATATTTT | CASPGSGTMTGNTIYF
NA | TRBJ2-5 | TRBD2 | TRBV5-4 | TGTGCCAGCGGGAGGGGCGGGAGCAGCCAAGAGACCCAGTACTTC | CASGRGGSSQETQYF
NA | TRBJ2-6 | NA | TRBV18 | TGTGCCAGCTCACCTACCTCCGGGGCAGCGGACTCTGGGGCCAACGTCCTGACTTTC | CASSPTSGAADSGANVLTF
many | TRBJ2-3 | NA | TRBV10-3 | TGTGCCATCAGTGAGTCCGGGGACAGCGGGTTGGATACGCAGTATTTT | CAISESGDSGLDTQYF
once | TRBJ2-1 | NA | TRBV18 | TGTGCCAGCTCACCACCGGGGTCGACTAGAGTGAGTGAGCAGTTCTTC | CASSPPGSTRVSEQFF
NA | TRBJ1-1 | NA | TRBV5-4 | TGTGCCAGCAGCCGTAACCCGCCGGGCACTGAAGCTTTCTTT | CASSRNPPGTEAFF
NA | TRBJ2-5 | TRBD1 | TRBV28 | TGTGCCAGCAGTTTTATTGGACAGGGGCAAGAGACCCAGTACTTC | CASSFIGQGQETQYF
NA | TRBJ2-7 | NA | TRBV28 | TGTGCCAGCAGTTTAAGGCCATACGAGCAGTACTTC | CASSLRPYEQYF
NA | TRBJ2-5 | TRBD2 | TRBV9 | TGTGCCAGCAGCCAAGCCGGGAGGTGGGAGACCCAGTACTTC | CASSQAGRWETQYF
once | TRBJ2-1 | NA | TRBV5-1 | TGCGCCAGCAGCTTAGGCCTAGCATCCTACAATGAGCAGTTCTTC | CASSLGLASYNEQFF
NA | TRBJ2-3 | TRBD2 | TRBV7-3 | TGTGCCAGCAGCCCAGTCGAAGCGGGACTTATTAGCACAGATACGCAGTATTTT | CASSPVEAGLISTDTQYF
NA | TRBJ2-7 | NA | TRBV6-1 | TGTGCCAGCAGCCCCGAGGGGGTGAACGAGCAGTACTTC | CASSPEGVNEQYF
NA | TRBJ2-7 | NA | TRBV11-2 | TGTGCCAGCAGCTTAGATACGGGGGAAACCTACGAGCAGTACTTC | CASSLDTGETYEQYF
NA | TRBJ2-3 | NA | TRBV7-9 | TGTGCCAGCAGCTTGGGACTCCACACAGATACGCAGTATTTT | CASSLGLHTDTQYF
NA | TRBJ2-7 | NA | TRBV19 | TGTGCCAGTAGTATAGGAGGGGATAAATCCTACGAGCAGTACTTC | CASSIGGDKSYEQYF
NA | TRBJ2-1 | TRBD2 | TRBV11-2 | TGTGCCAGCAGAAAGAGGGGCGGGGGTGAGCAGTTCTTC | CASRKRGGGEQFF
NA | TRBJ1-1 | TRBD1 | TRBV28 | TGTGCCAGCAGTCTACAGGGGGGCACTGAAGCTTTCTTT | CASSLQGGTEAFF
once | TRBJ2-3 | NA | TRBV20-1 | TGCAGTGCTAGAGTAGCAGATACGCAGTATTTT | CSARVADTQYF
NA | TRBJ2-1 | TRBD2 | TRBV28 | TGTGCCAGCAGTCCGCTAGCGGGAGTATACAATGAGCAGTTCTTC | CASSPLAGVYNEQFF
NA | TRBJ2-3 | TRBD2 | TRBV10-3 | TGTGCCATCAGCCTAACTACTAGCGGGAACCGGGATACGCAGTATTTT | CAISLTTSGNRDTQYF
few | TRBJ2-5 | NA | TRBV15 | TGTGCCACCAGCAGGGGCCCCGAGGGGGGGGAGACCCAGTACTTC | CATSRGPEGGETQYF
few | TRBJ2-3 | NA | TRBV4-3 | TGCGCCAGCAGTCCGAGGGGGGCCACAGATACGCAGTATTTT | CASSPRGATDTQYF
NA | TRBJ2-3 | TRBD2 | TRBV7-3 | TGTGCCAGCAGCTTAATTGGCGGGGGTTCAGATACGCAGTATTTT | CASSLIGGGSDTQYF
NA | TRBJ2-5 | TRBD2 | TRBV5-1 | TGCGCCAGCAGCTGGGGGGGTACTAGCGGTGAGACCCAGTACTTC | CASSWGGTSGETQYF
NA | TRBJ2-2 | NA | TRBV7-7 | TGTGCCAGCAGCTTAGCACCTAACACCGGGGAGCTGTTTTTT | CASSLAPNTGELFF
NA | TRBJ1-1 | TRBD1 | TRBV2 | TGTGCCAGCATGACAGGGGCCAACACTGAAGCTTTCTTT | CASMTGANTEAFF
NA | TRBJ1-2 | TRBD1 | TRBV19 | TGTGCCAGTACACCAACCGGGACAGGCTATGGCTACACCTTC | CASTPTGTGYGYTF
NA | TRBJ2-5 | NA | TRBV5-1 | TGCGCCAGCAGCTTGGGGTCGGGGGAGACCCAGTACTTC | CASSLGSGETQYF
NA | TRBJ1-5 | NA | TRBV7-2 | TGTGCCAGCACCCCGGGGGTCAATCAGCCCCAGCATTTT | CASTPGVNQPQHF
few | TRBJ1-5 | NA | TRBV5-4 | TGTGCCAGCAGCTTGGACGGGGTTAATCAGCCCCAGCATTTT | CASSLDGVNQPQHF
few | TRBJ2-1 | NA | TRBV2 | TGTGCCAGCACCCGCGGAGGGTCCAATGAGCAGTTCTTC | CASTRGGSNEQFF
NA | TRBJ1-3 | NA | TRBV7-9 | TGTGCCAGCAGCCTTGCCGCAGTCTCTGGAAACACCATATATTTT | CASSLAAVSGNTIYF
NA | TRBJ2-1 | TRBD2 | TRBV19 | TGTGCCAGTAGTATAGACCGTAGCGGGAATGAGCAGTTCTTC | CASSIDRSGNEQFF
NA | TRBJ2-1 | TRBD2 | TRBV7-3 | TGTGCCAGCAGTCCTGGACTAGCGGGAGTAAATGAGCAGTTCTTC | CASSPGLAGVNEQFF
NA | TRBJ1-1 | NA | TRBV11-2 | TGTGCCAGCAGCTTAGATCAGGGCCTGAACACTGAAGCTTTCTTT | CASSLDQGLNTEAFF
NA | TRBJ1-2 | TRBD1 | TRBV19 | TGTGCCAGTAGGCGGACAGGGGGCAATGGCTACACCTTC | CASRRTGGNGYTF
many | TRBJ1-1 | NA | TRBV19 | TGTGCCAGTAGTCCCAGAGGGACAAGTCACACTGAAGCTTTCTTT | CASSPRGTSHTEAFF
few | TRBJ2-1 | TRBD2 | TRBV2 | TGTGCCAGCACCCTAAGGGGAGAGACTAGCGAGCAGTTCTTC | CASTLRGETSEQFF
NA | TRBJ2-1 | TRBD2 | TRBV19 | TGTGCCAGTAGTCTCCGGGACAGGGGACTAGCGGGAGACCTAAACTCCTACAATGAGCAGTTCTTC | CASSLRDRGLAGDLNSYNEQFF
NA | TRBJ1-1 | NA | TRBV28 | TGTGCCAGCACCGCCGGGACTGGGGCTTTCTTT | CASTAGTGAFF
NA | TRBJ1-3 | NA | TRBV10-2 | TGCGCCAGCAGTGAGTTTGGGAGAAACACCATATATTTT | CASSEFGRNTIYF
many | TRBJ1-5 | NA | TRBV27 | TGTGCCAGCAGTCCATTGGGTGGCAATCAGCCCCAGCATTTT | CASSPLGGNQPQHF
NA | TRBJ2-1 | TRBD2 | TRBV5-1 | TGCGCCAGCAGCGGGACTAGCGGGGGTTCTATGGAGCAGTTCTTC | CASSGTSGGSMEQFF
NA | TRBJ1-5 | NA | TRBV27 | TGTGCCAGCAGGCCAGACAGAAATCAGCCCCAGCATTTT | CASRPDRNQPQHF
NA | TRBJ2-7 | NA | TRBV30 | TGTGCCTGGGGCTCCGTGGGCGCAGACGAGCAGTACTTC | CAWGSVGADEQYF
once | TRBJ1-1 | TRBD1 | TRBV7-9 | TGTGCCAGCAGCTCAGACAGGGGGCATACTGAAGCTTTCTTT | CASSSDRGHTEAFF
many | TRBJ2-1 | TRBD2 | TRBV7-9 | TGTGCCAGCAGCCCCGAGGGGTACCTAGCGGTTAACAATGAGCAGTTCTTC | CASSPEGYLAVNNEQFF
NA | TRBJ2-2 | TRBD2 | TRBV2 | TGTGCCAGCAGTGATTTGACTAGCGGGAGCACCGGGGAGCTGTTTTTT | CASSDLTSGSTGELFF
NA | TRBJ1-5 | TRBD1 | TRBV4-3 | TGCGCCAGCAGCCAAGAGACAGGGTGGGGTCAGCCCCAGCATTTT | CASSQETGWGQPQHF
NA | TRBJ2-7 | TRBD2 | TRBV30 | TGTGCCTGGAGTGTAGGGACTAGCGGAGCCTCCTACGAGCAGTACTTC | CAWSVGTSGASYEQYF